This entry concerns a single TCR beta chain. Its antigen is unknown. The data derive from a study of cytotoxic CD8 clonotypes in ibrutinib-treated CLL. Whole-study context: Outcomes included some 24 partial and 2 complete responses; after median roughly 71 months, 14 stayed remitted and 12 progressed. The samples contained a few hundred thousand productive templates on average. They also contained an average of approximately 94,000 productive rearrangements. Study observations and caveats: Sustained-remission patients were sampled at different times than progressing patients were. Baseline-level clonality went beyond age-matched healthy donors and moved in step with circulating CD8+ T-cell counts.

Repertoires were generated with immunoSEQ multiplex PCR, while TCRdb's copy carries only in-frame clones and drops some. The data show about 120,000 clones, under 70% seen once. Trimming stripped 3 bases from V and 7 bases from J, with 10 bases between. The CDR3 spans 12 residues. Germline lookup yields CDR1 SGHRS and CDR2 YFSETQ. The chain has TRBV5-1 and TRBJ1-1, with a weak D call TRBD1 (5 bases). The sample in question was PBMCs, obtained after 24 months of ibrutinib treatment. This receptor was taken from a human donor with chronic lymphocytic leukemia. CDR3 sequence reads: CASSSGTSEAFF. The CDR3 DNA follows: TGCGCCAGCAGCTCCGGGACGAGTGAAGCTTTCTTT.